These 4 T cell receptor beta chains were sequenced from one sample in a study of blood T cell repertoires in COVID-19. Method: immunoSEQ multiplex PCR; TCRdb's copy keeps in-frame clones and lacks some. This table holds about 140,000 clones, 80% to 85% found once. The sequencing sample was made of peripheral blood. The receptors were sampled from a human donor in a cohort sampled during active COVID-19.

This clone was counted between two and nine times. This sequence joins TRBV4-1 and TRBJ2-2; 11 bases match TRBD2. CDR1 is MGHRA, CDR2 YSYEKL, per germline. V trimming: 4 bases; J trimming: 3 bases; junction bases outside the gene matches: 10. This CDR3 is built from 18 residues. This CDR3 reads CASSPGPLAGEHTGELFF. The CDR3 DNA follows: TGCGCCAGCAGCCCCGGCCCACTAGCGGGGGAGCACACCGGGGAGCTGTTTTTT.

The J gene is TRBJ2-7, the V gene TRBV4-2, with 12 bases fitting TRBD2. This CDR3 has 18 residues. Germline loops: CDR1 LGHNA, CDR2 YNFKEQ. V lost 1 base, J lost 0 bases, and 7 bases stayed unmatched. The CDR3 region has the DNA TGTGCCAGCAGCCAAGCGACTAGCGGGGGTCCGAGCTCCTACGAGCAGTACTTC. It is translated as CASSQATSGGPSSYEQYF.

The rearrangement links TRBV20-1 to TRBJ1-2, with D possibly matching TRBD1 (6 bases). The CDR3 spans 13 residues. V lost 3 bases and J lost 3, with 11 bases in between. The germline gives CDR1 DFQATT, CDR2 SNEGSKA (reference sequence). CDR3 in amino acids: CSASDQGHYGYTF. CDR3 DNA: TGCAGTGCTAGTGATCAGGGGCACTATGGCTACACCTTC.

The CDR3 loop is CAISESWGVYEQYF. In DNA, the CDR3 is TGTGCCATCAGTGAGTCGTGGGGGGTCTACGAGCAGTACTTC. The genes are TRBV10-3 and TRBJ2-7; D possibly corresponds to TRBD2 (6 bases). V lost 0 bases and J 3 bases, leaving 9 bases between the germline ends. The CDR3 consists of 14 residues. Per the germline V gene, CDR1 is ENHRY and CDR2 is SYGVKD.